This note documents a single T cell receptor (beta chain) sequence. Its antigen is unknown. The CDR3 consists of 15 residues. The germline V gene encodes CDR1 MNHNS and CDR2 SASEGT. The V gene lost 1 base and the J gene lost 3 bases, with 10 bases spanning the gap. This sample is part of a study of T cells in localized non-small cell lung cancer. Overall study findings and caveats: Adjacent uninvolved lung had the highest clonality, suggesting focused antigen responses. Adjacent lung tissue had a median approximately 57 of the top 100 clones found in the tumor. Greater T cell density in blood accompanied longer overall survival.

Only in-frame clones appear in the TCRdb table, and some are missing; sequencing was by immunoSEQ multiplex PCR. The profile covers roughly 28,000 clones, with about 81% appearing a single time and about 4% taken by the ten largest. The input for sequencing was peripheral blood, taken before any cancer treatment. This receptor was taken from a woman aged 35 to 70 with stage I lung adenocarcinoma. This chain connects TRBV6-1 to TRBJ1-5, with D unclear. CDR3 sequence reads: CASSEGSWPNQPQHF. DNA of the CDR3: TGTGCCAGCAGTGAAGGTTCGTGGCCCAATCAGCCCCAGCATTTT.